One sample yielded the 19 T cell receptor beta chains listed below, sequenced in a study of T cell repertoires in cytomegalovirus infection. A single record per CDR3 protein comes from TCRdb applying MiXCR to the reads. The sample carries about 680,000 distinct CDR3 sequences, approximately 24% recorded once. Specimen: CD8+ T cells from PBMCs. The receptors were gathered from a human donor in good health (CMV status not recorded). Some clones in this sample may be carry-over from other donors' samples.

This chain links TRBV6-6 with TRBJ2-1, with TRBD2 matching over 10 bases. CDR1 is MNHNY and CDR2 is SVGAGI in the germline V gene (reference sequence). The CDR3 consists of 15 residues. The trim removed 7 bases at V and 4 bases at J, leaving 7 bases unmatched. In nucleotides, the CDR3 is TGTGCCAGCACGGATTCTAGCGGGGGATACAATGAGCAGTTCTTC. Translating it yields CASTDSSGGYNEQFF.

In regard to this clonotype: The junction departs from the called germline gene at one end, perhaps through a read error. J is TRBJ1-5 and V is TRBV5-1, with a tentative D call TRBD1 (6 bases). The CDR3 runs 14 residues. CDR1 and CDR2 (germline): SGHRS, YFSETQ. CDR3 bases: TGCGCCAGCAATGAGGGACACAAAGATCAGTCCCAGCATTTT. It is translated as CASNEGHKDQSQHF.

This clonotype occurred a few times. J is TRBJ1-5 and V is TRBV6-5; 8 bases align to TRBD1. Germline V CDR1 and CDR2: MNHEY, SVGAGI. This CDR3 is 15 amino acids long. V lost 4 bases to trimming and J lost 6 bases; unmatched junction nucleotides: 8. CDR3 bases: TGTGCCAGCAGTTTAGAGGGGACAGGTACTCAGCCCCAGCATTTT. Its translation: CASSLEGTGTQPQHF.

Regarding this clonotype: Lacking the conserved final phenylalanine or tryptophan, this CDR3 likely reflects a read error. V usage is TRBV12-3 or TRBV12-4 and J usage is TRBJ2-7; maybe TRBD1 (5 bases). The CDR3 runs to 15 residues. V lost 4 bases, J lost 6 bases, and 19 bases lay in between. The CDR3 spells CASSSGQGSNLEQYL. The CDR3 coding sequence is TGTGCCAGCAGTTCAGGGCAGGGTTCCAACCTCGAGCAGTACTTA.

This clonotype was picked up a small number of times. Here the CDR3 reads CSVPGQGLNEQFF. Written as DNA, the CDR3 is TGCAGCGTGCCGGGACAGGGACTAAATGAGCAGTTCTTC. The chain recombines TRBV29-1 with TRBJ2-1; 9 bases match TRBD1. The CDR3 spans 13 residues. V gave up 6 bases and J gave up 7 bases; unmatched junction bases: 7. Germline CDR1 is SQVTM and CDR2 is ANQGSEA.

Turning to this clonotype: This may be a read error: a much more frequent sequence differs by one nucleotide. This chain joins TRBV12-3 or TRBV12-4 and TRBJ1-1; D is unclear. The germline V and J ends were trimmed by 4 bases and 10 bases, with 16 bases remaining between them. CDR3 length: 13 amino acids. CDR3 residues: CASSSVVERLAFF. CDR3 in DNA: TGTGCCAGCAGTTCGGTCGTGGAGAGGTTAGCTTTCTTT.

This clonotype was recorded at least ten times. CDR3 in amino acids: CASSDRGYTGELFF. In nucleotides, the CDR3 is TGTGCCAGCTCCGACAGGGGGTACACCGGGGAGCTGTTTTTT. The gene calls are TRBV2 and TRBJ2-2; 9 bases are a match to TRBD1. The CDR3 totals 14 residues. Germline assignment: CDR1 SNHLY and CDR2 FYNNEI. Germline trimming cut 8 bases from V and 3 bases from J; bases unmatched to any gene: 4.

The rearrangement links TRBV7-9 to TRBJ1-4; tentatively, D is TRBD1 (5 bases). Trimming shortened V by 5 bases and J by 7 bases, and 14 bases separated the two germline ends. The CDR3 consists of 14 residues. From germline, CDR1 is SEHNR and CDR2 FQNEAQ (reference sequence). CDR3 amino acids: CASSGGRGPEKLFF. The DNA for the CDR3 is TGTGCCAGCAGCGGGGGACGGGGACCTGAAAAACTGTTTTTT.

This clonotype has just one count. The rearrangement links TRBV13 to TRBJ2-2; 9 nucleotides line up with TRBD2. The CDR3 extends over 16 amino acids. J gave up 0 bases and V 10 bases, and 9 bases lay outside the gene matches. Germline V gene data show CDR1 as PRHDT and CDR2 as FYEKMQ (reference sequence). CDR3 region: CATPKAGGPNTGELFF. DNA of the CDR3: TGTGCCACCCCTAAAGCGGGGGGACCGAACACCGGGGAGCTGTTTTTT.

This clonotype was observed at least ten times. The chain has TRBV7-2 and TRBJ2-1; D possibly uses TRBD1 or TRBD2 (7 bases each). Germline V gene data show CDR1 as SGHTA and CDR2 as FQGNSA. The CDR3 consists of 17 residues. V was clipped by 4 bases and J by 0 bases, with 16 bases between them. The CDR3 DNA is TGTGCCAGCAGCTCGAGATCAGGGGGGGACTCCTACAATGAGCAGTTCTTC. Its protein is CASSSRSGGDSYNEQFF.

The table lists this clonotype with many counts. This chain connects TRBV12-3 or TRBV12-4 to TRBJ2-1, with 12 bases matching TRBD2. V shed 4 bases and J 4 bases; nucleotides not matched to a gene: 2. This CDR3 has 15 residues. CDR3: CASSWTSGVYNEQFF. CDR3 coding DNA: TGTGCCAGCAGTTGGACTAGCGGGGTGTACAATGAGCAGTTCTTC.

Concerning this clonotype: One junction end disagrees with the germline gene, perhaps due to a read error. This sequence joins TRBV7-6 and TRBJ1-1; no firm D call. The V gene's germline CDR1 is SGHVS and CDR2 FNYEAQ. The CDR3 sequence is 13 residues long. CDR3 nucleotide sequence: TGTGCCAACAGCTTGACACCGAACACTGAAGCTTTCTTT. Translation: CANSLTPNTEAFF.

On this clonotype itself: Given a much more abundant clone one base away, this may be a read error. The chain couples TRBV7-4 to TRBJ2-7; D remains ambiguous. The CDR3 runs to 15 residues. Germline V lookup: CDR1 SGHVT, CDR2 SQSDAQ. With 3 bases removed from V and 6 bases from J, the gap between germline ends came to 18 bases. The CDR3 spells CASSLRHGPGPEQYF. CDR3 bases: TGTGCCAGCAGCTTGCGACACGGGCCCGGCCCCGAGCAGTACTTC.

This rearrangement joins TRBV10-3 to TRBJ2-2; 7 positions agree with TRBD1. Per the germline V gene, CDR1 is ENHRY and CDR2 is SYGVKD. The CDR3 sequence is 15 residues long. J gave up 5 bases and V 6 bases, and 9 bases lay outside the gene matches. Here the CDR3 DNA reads TGTGCCATCAGCGACAGGGTAAATCGGACCGGGGAGCTGTTTTTT. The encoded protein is CAISDRVNRTGELFF.

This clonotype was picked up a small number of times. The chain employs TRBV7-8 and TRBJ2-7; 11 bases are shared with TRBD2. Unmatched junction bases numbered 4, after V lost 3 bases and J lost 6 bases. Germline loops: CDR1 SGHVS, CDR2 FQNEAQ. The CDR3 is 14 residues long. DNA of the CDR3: TGTGCCAGCAGCTTCCTAGCGGGGGGCGGCGAGCAGTACGTC. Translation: CASSFLAGGGEQYV.

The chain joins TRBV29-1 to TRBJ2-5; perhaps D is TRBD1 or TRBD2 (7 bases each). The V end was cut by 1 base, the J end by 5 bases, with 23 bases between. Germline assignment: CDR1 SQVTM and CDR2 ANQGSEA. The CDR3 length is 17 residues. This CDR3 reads CSVEVVARGGVEETQYF. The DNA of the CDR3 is TGCAGCGTTGAAGTAGTTGCCAGGGGGGGAGTTGAGGAGACCCAGTACTTC.

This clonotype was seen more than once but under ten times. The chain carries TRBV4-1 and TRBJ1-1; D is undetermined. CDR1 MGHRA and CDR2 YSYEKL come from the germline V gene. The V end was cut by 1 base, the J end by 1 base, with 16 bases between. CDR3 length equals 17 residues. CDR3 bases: TGCGCCAGCAGCCAAGGTGTACCCGAAAATTCGAACACTGAAGCTTTCTTT. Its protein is CASSQGVPENSNTEAFF.

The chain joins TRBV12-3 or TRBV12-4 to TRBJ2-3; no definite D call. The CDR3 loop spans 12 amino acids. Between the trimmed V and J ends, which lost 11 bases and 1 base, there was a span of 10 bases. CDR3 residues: CAGTSRTDTQYF. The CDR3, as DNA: TGTGCCGGCACCTCCCGCACAGATACGCAGTATTTT.

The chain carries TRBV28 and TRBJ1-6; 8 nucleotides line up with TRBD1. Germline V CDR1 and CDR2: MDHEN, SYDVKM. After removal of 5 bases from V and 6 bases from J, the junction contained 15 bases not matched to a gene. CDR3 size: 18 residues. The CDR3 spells CASSPRTGIGRTNSPLHF. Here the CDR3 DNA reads TGTGCCAGCAGTCCCCGGACAGGGATTGGAAGGACTAATTCACCCCTCCACTTT.